A single sample is the source of the 32 T cell receptor beta chains below, sequenced in a study of blood T cell repertoires in COVID-19. Produced via immunoSEQ multiplex PCR; TCRdb's table is partial and in-frame only. The sample includes 200,000 to 250,000 clones, 80% to 90% of them seen just once. Sequencing was done on a sample of peripheral blood. The receptors shown here come from a young man with COVID-19, enrolled during active disease.

The chain has TRBV29-1 and TRBJ1-3, with 7 positions matching TRBD1. From germline, CDR1 is SQVTM and CDR2 ANQGSEA. The CDR3 has 12 residues. V dropped 6 bases and J dropped 4; count of bases not matched to a gene: 3. CDR3 sequence: CSVRQGGNTIYF. CDR3 nucleotide sequence: TGCAGCGTAAGACAGGGAGGAAACACCATATATTTT.

The V and J genes are TRBV7-6 and TRBJ2-7; 9 positions match TRBD2. J was trimmed by 2 bases and V by 3 bases; bases with no gene match: 2. Per the germline V gene, CDR1 is SGHVS and CDR2 is FNYEAQ. This CDR3 comprises 14 residues. The CDR3 DNA reads TGTGCCAGCAGCTTGGGCGGGAGGGCCTACGAGCAGTACTTC. This codes for CASSLGGRAYEQYF.

This chain uses TRBV6-4 with TRBJ2-3, with TRBD2 identical over 12 bases. Germline lookup yields CDR1 MRHNA and CDR2 SNTAGT. The length of the CDR3 is 16 residues. Trimming cost V 4 bases and J 3 bases; bases outside gene matches: 5. The chain's CDR3 is CASSVTTSGGTDTQYF. CDR3 nucleotide sequence: TGTGCCAGCAGTGTTACGACTAGCGGGGGAACAGATACGCAGTATTTT.

This clone has a single count. This chain connects TRBV19 to TRBJ1-2; 9 positions match TRBD1. Trimming took 5 bases from V and 3 from J; bases not matched to a gene: 7. This CDR3 is built from 15 residues. CDR1 LNHDA and CDR2 SQIVND come from the germline V gene (reference sequence). The CDR3 DNA reads TGTGCCAGTAGTTCCAGGACAGGGGCGCACTATGGCTACACCTTC. It codes for CASSSRTGAHYGYTF.

The rearrangement links TRBV6-5 to TRBJ2-3, with no clear D. V was shortened by 7 bases and J by 0 bases, with 8 bases between the two germline ends. CDR3 size: 13 residues. Germline V gives CDR1 MNHEY, CDR2 SVGAGI. CDR3 residues: CASKAASTDTQYF. The CDR3 DNA follows: TGTGCCAGCAAGGCGGCTAGCACAGATACGCAGTATTTT.

This sequence joins TRBV6-6 and TRBJ2-1, with D maybe TRBD1 (5 bases). Germline loops: CDR1 MNHNY, CDR2 SVGAGI (reference sequence). The V end was cut by 8 bases, the J end by 7 bases, with 15 bases between. The CDR3 loop spans 13 amino acids. As DNA, the CDR3 is TGTGCCAGCGGGTCGGCAGGGATGAATGAGCAGTTCTTC. Its translation: CASGSAGMNEQFF.

Only a few counts were recorded for this clone. The chain joins TRBV18 to TRBJ2-7, with 11 bases fitting TRBD1. Germline trimming cut 6 bases from V and 3 bases from J; bases unmatched to any gene: 7. Germline values: CDR1 KGHSH, CDR2 LQKENI. The CDR3 length is 15 residues. DNA of the CDR3: TGTGCCAGCTCCCCCGGGACAGGGGGGAACTACGAGCAGTACTTC. It encodes CASSPGTGGNYEQYF.

The V and J genes are TRBV6-5 and TRBJ2-7; TRBD1 matches at 7 bases. Germline loops: CDR1 MNHEY, CDR2 SVGAGI. The ends lost 8 bases at V and 1 base at J; junction bases unmatched: 8. This CDR3 region has 14 residues. The CDR3 here is CASPTQTGSYEQYF. In nucleotides, the CDR3 is TGTGCCAGCCCTACTCAGACAGGGTCCTACGAGCAGTACTTC.

The chain is built from TRBV29-1 and TRBJ2-2, with a tentative D call TRBD1 (5 bases). Per the germline V gene, CDR1 is SQVTM and CDR2 is ANQGSEA. V gave up 6 bases and J gave up 1 base, with 12 bases separating them. The CDR3 has 14 amino acids. CDR3 nucleotides: TGCAGCGTGTCCAGGGAACGGAACACCGGGGAGCTGTTTTTT. Translating it yields CSVSRERNTGELFF.

The table lists this clone with a few counts. V and J are TRBV24-1 and TRBJ1-1; D unresolved. The CDR3 loop spans 12 amino acids. V shed 0 bases and J shed 7 bases, with 5 bases lying between them. In germline, CDR1 is KGHDR, CDR2 SFDVKD. The DNA for the CDR3 is TGTGCCACCAGTGATTTGTCGAGTGAAGCTTTCTTT. As protein: CATSDLSSEAFF.

The CDR3 sequence: CASSQDRGGTLRNTEAFF. CDR3 nucleotides: TGTGCCAGCAGCCAAGATCGAGGCGGGACCCTGAGGAACACTGAAGCTTTCTTT. This sequence joins TRBV14 and TRBJ1-1; tentative D call: TRBD1 (5 bases). Trimming removed 0 bases at V and 1 base at J, with 18 bases between. The length of the CDR3 is 18 residues. CDR1 is SGHDN, CDR2 FVKESK, per germline. The whole variable domain, filled in from reference TRBV14 and TRBJ1-1, reads EAGVTQFPSHSVIEKGQTVTLRCDPISGHDNLYWYRRVMGKEIKFLLHFVKESKQDESGMPNNRFLAERTGGTYSTLKVQPAELEDSGVYFCASSQDRGGTLRNTEAFFGQGTRLTVV.

This chain links TRBV23-1 with TRBJ2-7, with 10 nucleotides matching TRBD1. TRBV23-1 is given ORF status, its function remaining uncertain. V lost 1 base to trimming and J lost 5 bases; unmatched junction nucleotides: 11. The CDR3 sequence is 17 residues long. The CDR3 here is CASSQFDRGRFYDEQYF. Here the CDR3 DNA reads TGCGCCAGCAGTCAATTCGACAGGGGGCGGTTTTACGACGAGCAGTACTTC.

The chain recombines TRBV5-1 with TRBJ1-1; D remains ambiguous. Germline values: CDR1 SGHRS, CDR2 YFSETQ. This CDR3 is 16 amino acids long. V lost 4 bases, J lost 2 bases, and 18 bases lay in between. The CDR3 protein is CASSPTPRPLNTEAFF. For the CDR3, the DNA is TGCGCCAGCAGCCCGACACCCCGTCCTCTTAACACTGAAGCTTTCTTT.

The rearrangement uses TRBV2 and TRBJ2-3; D gene unclear. V shed 6 bases and J shed 6 bases, with 13 bases lying between them. The CDR3 length is 13 residues. Germline V lookup: CDR1 SNHLY, CDR2 FYNNEI. Here the CDR3 reads CASSPAGRDTQYF. The CDR3 nucleotides are TGTGCCAGCAGCCCCGCCGGCAGGGATACGCAGTATTTT.

The J gene is TRBJ2-7, the V gene TRBV5-1, with 8 bases aligning to TRBD1. The germline gives CDR1 SGHRS, CDR2 YFSETQ. The CDR3 consists of 16 residues. V trimming: 4 bases; J trimming: 1 base; junction bases outside the gene matches: 10. The CDR3 here is CASSPDQDRVSYEQYF. For the CDR3, the DNA is TGCGCCAGCAGCCCTGATCAGGACAGGGTATCCTACGAGCAGTACTTC. The full variable domain, rest sourced from reference TRBV5-1 and TRBJ2-7, is KAGVTQTPRYLIKTRGQQVTLSCSPISGHRSVSWYQQTPGQGLQFLFEYFSETQRNKGNFPGRFSGRQFSNSRSEMNVSTLELGDSALYLCASSPDQDRVSYEQYFGPGTRLTVT.

The V gene is TRBV5-6, the J gene TRBJ1-5; D is possibly TRBD1 (5 bases). Germline V lookup: CDR1 SGHDT, CDR2 YYEEEE. The V end was cut by 3 bases, the J end by 0 bases, with 10 bases between. CDR3 length: 15 residues. CDR3 loop: CASSSTVYSNQPQHF. The DNA for the CDR3 is TGTGCCAGCAGCTCGACAGTTTATAGCAATCAGCCCCAGCATTTT.

The chain is built from TRBV28 and TRBJ2-1, with 8 bases matching TRBD2. Germline loops: CDR1 MDHEN, CDR2 SYDVKM. V lost 3 bases and J lost 6; bases outside the gene matches: 4. The CDR3 is made up of 14 amino acids. For the CDR3, the DNA is TGTGCCAGCAGTTTCTCAACTAGCGGCAATGAGCAGTTCTTC. The encoded protein is CASSFSTSGNEQFF.

CDR3 protein: CASSVQGLPPNTEAFF. Here the CDR3 DNA reads TGTGCCAGCAGCGTACAGGGGCTCCCCCCCAACACTGAAGCTTTCTTT. The V call is TRBV7-8, the J call TRBJ1-1, with 7 bases matching TRBD1. Trimming removed 5 bases from V and 2 bases from J; junction bases left unmatched: 11. CDR3 length equals 16 residues. The germline V gene has CDR1 SGHVS and CDR2 FQNEAQ.

The rearrangement joins TRBV9 to TRBJ2-2, with no clear D. Germline V gives CDR1 SGDLS, CDR2 YYNGEE. The CDR3 has 15 amino acids. Trimming shortened V by 0 bases and J by 4 bases, and 10 bases separated the two germline ends. CDR3 amino acids: CASSVVGSGTGELFF. The CDR3 bases are TGTGCCAGCAGCGTAGTGGGTTCGGGCACCGGGGAGCTGTTTTTT.

The chain recombines TRBV19 with TRBJ2-1; D might be TRBD1 (5 bases). Germline V gene lookup returns CDR1 LNHDA and CDR2 SQIVND (reference sequence). CDR3 length: 14 residues. With 5 bases removed from V and 9 bases from J, the gap between germline ends came to 17 bases. The CDR3 sequence is CASSWGPSSAEQFF. As DNA, the CDR3 is TGTGCCAGTAGTTGGGGCCCATCAAGCGCTGAGCAGTTCTTC.

This chain connects TRBV7-3 to TRBJ2-3; TRBD2 matches 7 bases. This CDR3 has 19 amino acids. The V gene's germline CDR1 is SGHTA and CDR2 FQGTGA. J was trimmed by 0 bases and V by 1 base; bases with no gene match: 13. The CDR3 loop is CASSLRPGGILSSTDTQYF. The CDR3 nucleotides read TGTGCCAGCAGCTTAAGGCCGGGAGGCATACTTTCTAGCACAGATACGCAGTATTTT.

The chain combines TRBV7-9 with TRBJ2-7; 8 bases align to TRBD2. Losses at the gene ends were 3 bases for V and 6 bases for J; bases not matched to a gene: 7. Germline V gives CDR1 SEHNR, CDR2 FQNEAQ (reference sequence). The CDR3 consists of 14 residues. CDR3 amino acids: CASSLYAGGSEQYF. CDR3 DNA sequence: TGTGCCAGCAGCTTGTATGCGGGAGGTAGCGAGCAGTACTTC.

The J gene is TRBJ2-1, the V gene TRBV19; 7 bases are a match to TRBD1. Germline values: CDR1 LNHDA, CDR2 SQIVND (reference sequence). The length of the CDR3 is 15 residues. The trim removed 9 bases at V and 3 bases at J, leaving 11 bases unmatched. The CDR3 loop is CASRRQGASYNEQFF. CDR3 DNA sequence: TGTGCCAGCCGAAGACAGGGTGCTAGCTACAATGAGCAGTTCTTC. Complete variable domain (other parts from reference TRBV19 and TRBJ2-1): DGGITQSPKYLFRKEGQNVTLSCEQNLNHDAMYWYRQDPGQGLRLIYYSQIVNDFQKGDIAEGYSVSREKKESFPLTVTSAQKNPTAFYLCASRRQGASYNEQFFGPGTRLTVL.

V and J are TRBV10-3 and TRBJ2-1; 10 bases fit TRBD2. The CDR3 is 15 amino acids. V gave up 8 bases and J gave up 4 bases; unmatched junction bases: 8. CDR1 ENHRY and CDR2 SYGVKD come from the germline V gene. In DNA form, the CDR3 reads TGTGCCATCGGGCCTAGCGGGAGCCAGTACAATGAGCAGTTCTTC. Its translation is CAIGPSGSQYNEQFF.

The V and J genes are TRBV19 and TRBJ1-1; TRBD1 matches at 7 bases. The CDR3 is 15 residues long. The J segment lost 7 bases and the V segment lost 1 base, leaving 9 bases of the junction unmatched. Germline V gene sequence: CDR1 LNHDA, CDR2 SQIVND (reference sequence). The CDR3 sequence: CASSIGDSMRGEAFF. The CDR3 region has the DNA TGTGCCAGTAGTATAGGGGACAGCATGAGAGGTGAAGCTTTCTTT.

The chain links TRBV27 to TRBJ2-3; a possible D gene is TRBD2 (5 bases). Deletions cut 2 bases from V and 2 bases from J, with 14 bases between. The germline CDR1 and CDR2 sequences are MNHEY and SMNVEV (reference sequence). CDR3 size: 16 residues. CDR3 loop: CASSLRGPFSTDTQYF. The CDR3 DNA reads as TGTGCCAGCAGTTTAAGAGGGCCCTTCTCCACAGATACGCAGTATTTT.

This sequence joins TRBV28 and TRBJ2-7; 8 bases agree with TRBD1. Trimming cost V 4 bases and J 6 bases; bases outside gene matches: 11. This CDR3 has 15 residues. Germline V lookup: CDR1 MDHEN, CDR2 SYDVKM. CDR3 sequence (DNA): TGTGCCAGCAGTTCACCGGGACAGGTCTTCATCGAGCAGTACTTC. It codes for CASSSPGQVFIEQYF.

CDR3 loop: CASNPDNYNEQFF. CDR3 nucleotide sequence: TGTGCCAGCAACCCGGACAACTACAATGAGCAGTTCTTC. The chain combines TRBV12-3 or TRBV12-4 with TRBJ2-1; D is perhaps TRBD1 (5 bases). This CDR3 comprises 13 residues. Trimming stripped 7 bases from V and 3 bases from J, with 10 bases between.

The chain carries TRBV29-1 and TRBJ2-1; tentative D call: TRBD2 (6 bases). Trimming removed 3 bases at V and 9 bases at J, with 18 bases between. There are 14 residues in the CDR3. Germline lookup yields CDR1 SQVTM and CDR2 ANQGSEA. CDR3 sequence reads: CSVDGSGGTSEQFF. The CDR3 DNA is TGCAGCGTTGACGGCAGTGGGGGGACGAGTGAGCAGTTCTTC.

This clone was observed once. The genes are TRBV28 and TRBJ2-7, with TRBD1 matching over 8 bases. CDR1 is MDHEN, CDR2 SYDVKM, per germline. The CDR3 sequence is 12 residues long. The trim removed 5 bases at V and 6 bases at J, leaving 3 bases unmatched. The CDR3 loop is CASSLTGVEQYF. The CDR3 region has the DNA TGTGCCAGCAGTCTGACAGGGGTCGAGCAGTACTTC.

This chain joins TRBV9 and TRBJ2-7; TRBD2 is a possible D gene (6 bases). Germline CDR1 is SGDLS and CDR2 is YYNGEE. With 4 bases removed from V and 2 bases from J, the gap between germline ends came to 16 bases. The length of the CDR3 is 15 residues. The CDR3 region is CASSSRGSEAYEQYF. CDR3 DNA: TGTGCCAGCAGCTCTCGGGGGAGTGAGGCCTACGAGCAGTACTTC. Together with reference TRBV9 and TRBJ2-7, the CDR3 gives the full variable domain: DSGVTQTPKHLITATGQRVTLRCSPRSGDLSVYWYQQSLDQGLQFLIQYYNGEERAKGNILERFSAQQFPDLHSELNLSSLELGDSALYFCASSSRGSEAYEQYFGPGTRLTVT.

This chain uses TRBV15 with TRBJ2-6, with D maybe TRBD2 (6 bases). V was pared by 0 bases and J by 0 bases, with 21 bases between. Germline V gene sequence: CDR1 LNHNV, CDR2 YYDKDF (reference sequence). The CDR3 length is 21 residues. The CDR3 nucleotides read TGTGCCACCAGCAGAGATTTGGTACTTCAGCGGGTCCACTCTGGGGCCAACGTCCTGACTTTC. It is translated as CATSRDLVLQRVHSGANVLTF.